This entry concerns a single T cell receptor beta chain. Method: immunoSEQ multiplex PCR; TCRdb's copy keeps in-frame clones and lacks some. Seen here are over 15,000 clones, 85% observed once, and the top ten hold 64%. The data belong to a study of blood T cell repertoires in COVID-19. The receptor was isolated from a man older than 75 with acute or convalescent COVID-19. Sequenced: peripheral blood.

The CDR3 reads CATSRDPGNYGYTF. CDR3 coding DNA: TGTGCCACCAGCAGAGACCCGGGAAACTATGGCTACACCTTC. The gene calls are TRBV15 and TRBJ1-2, with D unresolved. V dropped 0 bases and J dropped 2 bases, with 7 bases sitting between them. CDR1 LNHNV and CDR2 YYDKDF come from the germline V gene (reference sequence). The CDR3 has 14 amino acids. The variable domain in full, completed from reference TRBV15 and TRBJ1-2, reads DAMVIQNPRYQVTQFGKPVTLSCSQTLNHNVMYWYQQKSSQAPKLLFHYYDKDFNNEADTPDNFQSRRPNTSFCFLDIRSPGLGDTAMYLCATSRDPGNYGYTFGSGTRLTVV.